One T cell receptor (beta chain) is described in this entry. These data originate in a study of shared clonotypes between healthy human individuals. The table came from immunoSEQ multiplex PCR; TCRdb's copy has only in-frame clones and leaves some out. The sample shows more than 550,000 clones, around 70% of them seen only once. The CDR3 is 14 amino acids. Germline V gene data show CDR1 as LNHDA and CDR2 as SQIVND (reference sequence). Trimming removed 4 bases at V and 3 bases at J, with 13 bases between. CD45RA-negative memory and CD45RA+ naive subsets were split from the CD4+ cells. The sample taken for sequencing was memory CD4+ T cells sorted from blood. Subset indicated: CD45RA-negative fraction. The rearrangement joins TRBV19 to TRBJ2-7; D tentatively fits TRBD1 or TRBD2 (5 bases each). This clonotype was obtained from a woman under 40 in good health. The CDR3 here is CASSTRRDGYEQYF. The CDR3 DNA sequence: TGTGCCAGTAGTACCCGTCGGGACGGCTACGAGCAGTACTTC.